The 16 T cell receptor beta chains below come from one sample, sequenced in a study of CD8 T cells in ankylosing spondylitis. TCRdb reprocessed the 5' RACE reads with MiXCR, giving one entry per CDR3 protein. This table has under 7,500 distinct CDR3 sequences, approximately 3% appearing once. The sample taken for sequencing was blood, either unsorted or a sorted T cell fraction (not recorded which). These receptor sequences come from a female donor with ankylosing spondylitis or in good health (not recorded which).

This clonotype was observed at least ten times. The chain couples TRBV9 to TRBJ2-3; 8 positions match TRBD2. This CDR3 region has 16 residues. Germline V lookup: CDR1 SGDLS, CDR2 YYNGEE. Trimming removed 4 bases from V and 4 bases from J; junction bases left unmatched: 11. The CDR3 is CASSPGSAGGPDTQYF. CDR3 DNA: TGTGCCAGCAGCCCCGGCTCGGCGGGGGGCCCAGATACGCAGTATTTT.

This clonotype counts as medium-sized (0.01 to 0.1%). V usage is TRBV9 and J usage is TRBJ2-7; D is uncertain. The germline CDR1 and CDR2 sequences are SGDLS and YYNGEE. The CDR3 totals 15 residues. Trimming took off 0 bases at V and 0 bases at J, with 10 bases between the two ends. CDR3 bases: TGTGCCAGCAGCGTAGCCGGTCAGGACTCCTACGAGCAGTACTTC. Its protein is CASSVAGQDSYEQYF.

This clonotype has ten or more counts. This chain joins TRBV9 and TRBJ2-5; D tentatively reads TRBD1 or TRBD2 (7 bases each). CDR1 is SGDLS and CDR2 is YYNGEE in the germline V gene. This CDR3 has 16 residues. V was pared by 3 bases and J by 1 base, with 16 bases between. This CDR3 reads CASSGKGGGTQETQYF. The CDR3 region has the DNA TGTGCCAGCAGCGGGAAGGGAGGGGGCACCCAAGAGACCCAGTACTTC.

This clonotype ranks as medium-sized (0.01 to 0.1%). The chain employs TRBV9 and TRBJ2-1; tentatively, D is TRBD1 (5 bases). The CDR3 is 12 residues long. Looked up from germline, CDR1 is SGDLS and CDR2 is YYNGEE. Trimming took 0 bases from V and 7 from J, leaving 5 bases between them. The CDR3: CASSVEGNEQFF. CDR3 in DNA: TGTGCCAGCAGCGTAGAGGGGAATGAGCAGTTCTTC.

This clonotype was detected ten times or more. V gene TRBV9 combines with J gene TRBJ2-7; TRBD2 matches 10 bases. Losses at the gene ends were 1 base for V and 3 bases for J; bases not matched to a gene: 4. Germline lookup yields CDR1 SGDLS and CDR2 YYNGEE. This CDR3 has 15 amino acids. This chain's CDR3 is CASSVQAGGSYEQYF. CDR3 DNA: TGTGCCAGCAGCGTACAAGCGGGAGGGAGCTACGAGCAGTACTTC.

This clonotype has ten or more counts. In DNA form, the CDR3 reads TGTGCCAGCTCACCAACAGGGCAGACCGGGGAGCTGTTTTTT. The encoded protein is CASSPTGQTGELFF. The chain employs TRBV18 and TRBJ2-2, with a possible D match to TRBD1 (6 bases). The length of the CDR3 is 14 residues. CDR1 KGHSH and CDR2 LQKENI come from the germline V gene. Trimming shortened V by 2 bases and J by 5 bases, and 9 bases separated the two germline ends. The full variable domain, completed using reference TRBV18 and TRBJ2-2, is NAGVMQNPRHLVRRRGQEARLRCSPMKGHSHVYWYRQLPEEGLKFMVYLQKENIIDESGMPKERFSAEFPKEGPSILRIQQVVRGDSAAYFCASSPTGQTGELFFGEGSRLTVL.

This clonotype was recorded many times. The CDR3 bases are TGTGCCAGCAGCGGGGGGGCCAACGTCCTGACTTTC. This gives the protein CASSGGANVLTF. The J gene is TRBJ2-6, the V gene TRBV9; unclear D gene. V was clipped by 3 bases and J by 4 bases, with 2 bases between them. Germline CDR1 reads SGDLS; CDR2 reads YYNGEE. There are 12 residues in the CDR3.

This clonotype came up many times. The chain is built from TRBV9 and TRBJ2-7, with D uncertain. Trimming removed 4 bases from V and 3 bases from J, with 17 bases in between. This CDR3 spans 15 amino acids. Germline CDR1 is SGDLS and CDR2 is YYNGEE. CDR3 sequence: CASSPSSGSLYEQYF. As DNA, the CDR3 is TGTGCCAGCAGCCCCTCTTCCGGGTCTCTCTACGAGCAGTACTTC.

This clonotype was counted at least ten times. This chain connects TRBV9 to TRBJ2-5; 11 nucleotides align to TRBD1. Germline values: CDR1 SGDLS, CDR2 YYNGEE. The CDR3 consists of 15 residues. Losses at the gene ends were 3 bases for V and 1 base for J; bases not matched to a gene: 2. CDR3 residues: CASSEGQGVQETQYF. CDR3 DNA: TGTGCCAGCAGCGAGGGACAGGGGGTCCAAGAGACCCAGTACTTC. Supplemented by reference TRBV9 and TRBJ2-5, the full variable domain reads DSGVTQTPKHLITATGQRVTLRCSPRSGDLSVYWYQQSLDQGLQFLIQYYNGEERAKGNILERFSAQQFPDLHSELNLSSLELGDSALYFCASSEGQGVQETQYFGPGTRLLVL.

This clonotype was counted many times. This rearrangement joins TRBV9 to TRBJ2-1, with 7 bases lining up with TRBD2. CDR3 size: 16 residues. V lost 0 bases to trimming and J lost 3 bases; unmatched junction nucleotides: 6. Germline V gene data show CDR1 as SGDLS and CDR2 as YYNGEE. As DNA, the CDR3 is TGTGCCAGCAGCGTAGGGGTCCGGGGGGACTACAATGAGCAGTTCTTC. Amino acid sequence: CASSVGVRGDYNEQFF.

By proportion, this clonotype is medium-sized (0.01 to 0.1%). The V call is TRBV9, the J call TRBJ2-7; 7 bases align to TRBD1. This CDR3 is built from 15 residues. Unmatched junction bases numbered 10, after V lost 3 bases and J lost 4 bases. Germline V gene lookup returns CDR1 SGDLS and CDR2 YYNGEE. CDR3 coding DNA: TGTGCCAGCAGCGAAGACCCGGGACAGCTATACGAGCAGTACTTC. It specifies CASSEDPGQLYEQYF.

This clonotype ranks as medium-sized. CDR3: CASSVANEQFF. The CDR3 DNA is TGTGCCAGCAGCGTAGCCAATGAGCAGTTCTTC. This chain joins TRBV9 and TRBJ2-1; D remains unclear. Germline assignment: CDR1 SGDLS and CDR2 YYNGEE. V dropped 0 bases and J dropped 6 bases, with 1 base sitting between them. This CDR3 is built from 11 residues.

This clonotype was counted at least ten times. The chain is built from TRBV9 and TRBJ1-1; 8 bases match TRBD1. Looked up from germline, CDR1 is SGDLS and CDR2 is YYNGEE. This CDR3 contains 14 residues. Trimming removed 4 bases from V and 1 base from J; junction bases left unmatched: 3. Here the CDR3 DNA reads TGTGCCAGCAGCACCACAGGGGGGAACACTGAAGCTTTCTTT. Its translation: CASSTTGGNTEAFF.

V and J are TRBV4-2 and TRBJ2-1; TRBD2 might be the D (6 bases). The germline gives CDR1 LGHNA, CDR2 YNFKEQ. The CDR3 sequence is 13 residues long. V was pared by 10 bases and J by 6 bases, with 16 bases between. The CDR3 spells CATWQRVRNEQFF. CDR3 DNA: TGTGCCACCTGGCAGCGGGTCCGCAATGAGCAGTTCTTC.

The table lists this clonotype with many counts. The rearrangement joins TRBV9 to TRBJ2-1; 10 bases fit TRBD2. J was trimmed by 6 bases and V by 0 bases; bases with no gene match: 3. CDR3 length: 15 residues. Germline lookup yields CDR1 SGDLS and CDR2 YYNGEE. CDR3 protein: CASSVEGTSVNEQFF. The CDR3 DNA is TGTGCCAGCAGCGTAGAGGGGACTAGCGTCAATGAGCAGTTCTTC.

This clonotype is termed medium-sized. In DNA, the CDR3 is TGTGCCAGCAGCGTAGAACTAAGCGGGAGGGCATGGGAGCAGTTCTTC. Amino acids: CASSVELSGRAWEQFF. The chain combines TRBV9 with TRBJ2-1, with 10 bases that match TRBD2. CDR3 length: 16 residues. V gave up 0 bases and J gave up 10 bases; unmatched junction bases: 10. CDR1 and CDR2 from the germline V gene are SGDLS and YYNGEE. The full variable domain, in which reference TRBV9 and TRBJ2-1 provide the parts outside the CDR3, is DSGVTQTPKHLITATGQRVTLRCSPRSGDLSVYWYQQSLDQGLQFLIQYYNGEERAKGNILERFSAQQFPDLHSELNLSSLELGDSALYFCASSVELSGRAWEQFFGPGTRLTVL.